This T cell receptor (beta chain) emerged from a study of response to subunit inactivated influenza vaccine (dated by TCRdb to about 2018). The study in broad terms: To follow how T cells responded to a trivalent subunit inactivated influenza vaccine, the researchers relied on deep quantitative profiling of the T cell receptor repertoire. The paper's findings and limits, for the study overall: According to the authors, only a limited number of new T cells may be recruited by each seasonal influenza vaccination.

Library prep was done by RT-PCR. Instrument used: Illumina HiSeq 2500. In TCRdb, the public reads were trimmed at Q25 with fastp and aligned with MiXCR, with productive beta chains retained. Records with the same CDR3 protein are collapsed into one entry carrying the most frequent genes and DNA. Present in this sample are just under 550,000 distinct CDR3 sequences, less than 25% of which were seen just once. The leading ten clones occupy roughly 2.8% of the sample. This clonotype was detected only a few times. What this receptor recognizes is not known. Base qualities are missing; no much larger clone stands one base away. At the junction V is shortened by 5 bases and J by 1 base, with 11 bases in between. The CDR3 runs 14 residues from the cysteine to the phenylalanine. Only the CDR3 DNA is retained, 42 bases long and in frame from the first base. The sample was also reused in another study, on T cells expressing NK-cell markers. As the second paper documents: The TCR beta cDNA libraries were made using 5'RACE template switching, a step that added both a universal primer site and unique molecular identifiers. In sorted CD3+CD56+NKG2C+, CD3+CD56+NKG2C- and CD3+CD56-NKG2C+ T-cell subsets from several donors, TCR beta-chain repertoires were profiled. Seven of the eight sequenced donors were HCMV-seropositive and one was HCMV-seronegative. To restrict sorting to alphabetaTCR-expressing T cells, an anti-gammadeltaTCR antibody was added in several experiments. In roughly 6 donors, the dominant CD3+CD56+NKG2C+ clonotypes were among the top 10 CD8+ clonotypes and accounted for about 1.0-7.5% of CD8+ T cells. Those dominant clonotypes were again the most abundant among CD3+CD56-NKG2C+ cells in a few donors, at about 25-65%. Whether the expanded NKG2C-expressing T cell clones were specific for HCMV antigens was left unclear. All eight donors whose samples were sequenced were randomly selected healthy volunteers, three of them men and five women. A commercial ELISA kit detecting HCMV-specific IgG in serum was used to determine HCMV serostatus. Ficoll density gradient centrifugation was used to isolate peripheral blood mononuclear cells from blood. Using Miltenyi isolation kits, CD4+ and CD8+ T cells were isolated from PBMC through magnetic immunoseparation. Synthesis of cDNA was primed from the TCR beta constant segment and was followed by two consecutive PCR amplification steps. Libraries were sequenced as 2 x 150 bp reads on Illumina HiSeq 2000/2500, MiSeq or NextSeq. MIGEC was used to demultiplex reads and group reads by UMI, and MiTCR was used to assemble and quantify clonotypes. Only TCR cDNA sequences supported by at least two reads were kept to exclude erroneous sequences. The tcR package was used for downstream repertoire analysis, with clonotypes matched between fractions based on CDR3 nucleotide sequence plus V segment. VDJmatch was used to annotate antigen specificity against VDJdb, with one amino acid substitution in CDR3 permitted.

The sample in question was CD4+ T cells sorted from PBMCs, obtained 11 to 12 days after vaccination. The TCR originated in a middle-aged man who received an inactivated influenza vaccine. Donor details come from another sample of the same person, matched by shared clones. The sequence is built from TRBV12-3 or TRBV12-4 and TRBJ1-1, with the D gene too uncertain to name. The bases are TGTGCCAGCAGTCACGCAATAGGGAACACTGAAGCTTTCTTT. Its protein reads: CASSHAIGNTEAFF.